The clone carrying this T cell receptor (beta chain) was detected many times. The CDR3 covers 15 residues. From germline, CDR1 is MNHEY and CDR2 SVGAGI. V dropped 1 base and J dropped 10 bases, with 14 bases sitting between them. Amplified TCR beta CDR3 regions derived from RNA transcripts. The HTBI primer set was used in a first-round RT-PCR of the TCR CDR3. TCRdb itself ran the multiplex PCR reads through MiXCR, one entry per CDR3 protein. The sample yields approximately 430,000 distinct CDR3 sequences, around a sixth seen once. The data originate from a study of T cells in Graves' hyperthyroidism and ophthalmopathy. About the research overall: It was at initial diagnosis, before any treatment, that peripheral blood was collected.

The source of this sequence is a woman aged 18 to 35 with Graves' hyperthyroidism. The sequenced sample was blood. The chain recombines TRBV6-5 with TRBJ1-6; possibly TRBD1 for D (6 bases). The CDR3 sequence: CASSYYRDMGSPLHF. The CDR3 DNA follows: TGTGCCAGCAGTTACTACCGGGACATGGGCTCACCCCTCCACTTT.